A selection of T cell receptor beta chains follows, all from one sample in a study of OX40 agonist ivuxolimab in advanced cancers. Data came from immunoSEQ multiplex PCR; TCRdb stores just in-frame clones and leaves some out. The sample holds some 64,000 clones, approximately 90% seen once. Material: CD4+ or CD8+ T cells sorted from blood, obtained in a trial of the OX40 agonist ivuxolimab. The source is an adult with an advanced solid tumor such as melanoma, head and neck, liver or kidney cancer. Both conserved end residues are part of each CDR3. A D gene is named only where the DNA matches it firmly. Only some rows state a clone size, as once, few, many or a class for expanded clones.

CDR3 protein: CASSPDRGWNTEAFF
CDR3 DNA: TGTGCCAGCAGTCCAGACAGGGGGTGGAACACTGAAGCTTTCTTT
clone size: .
V gene: TRBV6-5
D gene: TRBD1
J gene: TRBJ1-1

CDR3 protein: CASTKTLTTGELFF
CDR3 DNA: TGTGCCAGCACAAAAACCCTTACTACCGGGGAGCTGTTTTTT
clone size: .
V gene: TRBV6-6
D gene: .
J gene: TRBJ2-2

CDR3 protein: CAWSYWTTNSPLHF
CDR3 DNA: TGTGCCTGGAGTTACTGGACAACTAATTCACCCCTCCACTTT
clone size: .
V gene: TRBV30
D gene: .
J gene: TRBJ1-6

CDR3 protein: CASSRYRDRVAEAFF
CDR3 DNA: TGCGCCAGCAGCAGATACCGGGACAGGGTCGCTGAAGCTTTCTTT
clone size: few
V gene: TRBV10-1
D gene: TRBD1
J gene: TRBJ1-1

CDR3 protein: CAWSPRAGQPQHF
CDR3 DNA: TGTGCCTGGAGTCCACGGGCGGGTCAGCCCCAGCATTTT
clone size: .
V gene: TRBV30
D gene: .
J gene: TRBJ1-5

CDR3 protein: CASSDDRGFDYNEQFF
CDR3 DNA: TGTGCCAGCAGCGACGACAGGGGTTTCGACTACAATGAGCAGTTCTTC
clone size: .
V gene: TRBV9
D gene: TRBD1
J gene: TRBJ2-1

CDR3 protein: CAWTQGTRYTF
CDR3 DNA: TGTGCCTGGACCCAGGGGACGCGCTACACCTTC
clone size: .
V gene: TRBV30
D gene: .
J gene: TRBJ1-2

CDR3 protein: CASGLTKLGTNTDTQYF
CDR3 DNA: TGTGCTAGTGGTTTGACCAAACTAGGGACGAACACAGATACGCAGTATTTT
clone size: .
V gene: TRBV12-5
D gene: .
J gene: TRBJ2-3

CDR3 protein: CAWSVLMGQGARGYTF
CDR3 DNA: TGTGCCTGGAGTGTACTCATGGGACAGGGGGCACGGGGCTACACCTTC
clone size: .
V gene: TRBV30
D gene: TRBD1
J gene: TRBJ1-2

CDR3 protein: CASSRSPGEDTIYF
CDR3 DNA: TGTGCCAGCAGTCGAAGTCCAGGGGAAGACACCATATATTTT
clone size: .
V gene: TRBV28
D gene: .
J gene: TRBJ1-3

CDR3 protein: CASSLLAGVVYNEQFF
CDR3 DNA: TGCGCCAGCAGTCTACTAGCGGGAGTGGTCTACAATGAGCAGTTCTTC
clone size: .
V gene: TRBV4-1
D gene: TRBD2
J gene: TRBJ2-1

CDR3 protein: CASSHRILNQPQHF
CDR3 DNA: TGCGCCAGCAGCCACAGAATCCTCAATCAGCCCCAGCATTTT
clone size: .
V gene: TRBV4-1
D gene: .
J gene: TRBJ1-5

CDR3 protein: CASSQDPAGLNYGYTF
CDR3 DNA: TGTGCCAGCAGCCAAGATCCGGCAGGGTTGAACTATGGCTACACCTTC
clone size: .
V gene: TRBV4-2
D gene: .
J gene: TRBJ1-2

CDR3 protein: CASSESPYPLRETQYF
CDR3 DNA: TGTGCCAGCAGTGAATCCCCATACCCCCTTCGAGAGACCCAGTACTTC
clone size: .
V gene: TRBV6-1
D gene: .
J gene: TRBJ2-5

CDR3 protein: CASSLAGVPYEQYF
CDR3 DNA: TGCGCCAGCAGCTTGGCGGGAGTCCCCTACGAGCAGTACTTC
clone size: .
V gene: TRBV5-1
D gene: .
J gene: TRBJ2-7

CDR3 protein: CASSLVGTGGVETQYF
CDR3 DNA: TGTGCCAGCAGCTTAGTGGGGACAGGGGGCGTAGAGACCCAGTACTTC
clone size: .
V gene: TRBV7-8
D gene: TRBD1
J gene: TRBJ2-5

CDR3 protein: CASSIAGPNEQFF
CDR3 DNA: TGTGCCAGTAGTATTGCGGGCCCCAATGAGCAGTTCTTC
clone size: .
V gene: TRBV19
D gene: .
J gene: TRBJ2-1

CDR3 protein: CASSGRQGIEQYF
CDR3 DNA: TGTGCCAGCAGTGGTCGGCAGGGGATCGAGCAGTACTTC
clone size: once
V gene: TRBV2
D gene: .
J gene: TRBJ2-7